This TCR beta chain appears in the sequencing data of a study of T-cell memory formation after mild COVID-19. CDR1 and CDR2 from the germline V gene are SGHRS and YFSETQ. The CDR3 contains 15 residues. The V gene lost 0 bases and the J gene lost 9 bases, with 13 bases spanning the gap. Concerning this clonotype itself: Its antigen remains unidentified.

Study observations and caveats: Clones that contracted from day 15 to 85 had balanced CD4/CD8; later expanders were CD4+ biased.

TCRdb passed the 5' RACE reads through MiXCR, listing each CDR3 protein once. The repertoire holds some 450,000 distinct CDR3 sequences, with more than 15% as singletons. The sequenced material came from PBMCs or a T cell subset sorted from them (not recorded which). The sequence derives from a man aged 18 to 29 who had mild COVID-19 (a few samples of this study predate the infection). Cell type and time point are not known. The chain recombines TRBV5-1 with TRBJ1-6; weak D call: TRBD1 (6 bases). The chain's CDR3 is CASSLANRDLSPLHF. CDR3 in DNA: TGCGCCAGCAGCTTGGCAAACAGGGATCTTTCACCCCTCCACTTT.